Listed here are 29 T cell receptor beta chains from one sample, sequenced in a study of T cells in Graves' hyperthyroidism and ophthalmopathy. Amplification of TCR beta CDR3 regions was performed using RNA transcripts as template. An initial round of RT-PCR targeting the TCR CDR3 relied on the HTBI primer set. MiXCR was run by TCRdb on the multiplex PCR reads, yielding one entry per CDR3 protein. The data contain roughly 800,000 distinct CDR3 sequences, 35% to 40% of them singletons. Sequenced input: blood. These TCRs come from a man aged 18 to 30 with Graves' hyperthyroidism.

V usage is TRBV19 and J usage is TRBJ1-4; 10 nucleotides line up with TRBD1. The CDR3 runs 16 residues. J lost 1 base, V lost 4 bases, and 3 bases had no gene match. Germline V gene data show CDR1 as LNHDA and CDR2 as SQIVND (reference sequence). CDR3 sequence: CASSTGQGITNEKLFF. The CDR3 nucleotides read TGTGCCAGTAGTACGGGACAGGGGATAACTAATGAAAAACTGTTTTTT.

CDR3 sequence reads: CASSSQGKGTEAFF. The CDR3 nucleotides read TGTGCCAGCAGCTCGCAGGGGAAAGGGACTGAAGCTTTCTTT. The chain employs TRBV7-9 and TRBJ1-1, with TRBD1 as a possible D gene (6 bases). V was clipped by 4 bases and J by 5 bases, with 14 bases between them. The CDR3 runs to 14 residues. CDR1 and CDR2 (germline): SEHNR, FQNEAQ (reference sequence).

The CDR3 DNA reads as TGTGCCAGCAGTAATCTAGGCCCGACAGGGGGGCCCCAGCATTTT. Protein product: CASSNLGPTGGPQHF. The rearrangement uses TRBV2 and TRBJ1-5; 9 nucleotides match TRBD1. Germline values: CDR1 SNHLY, CDR2 FYNNEI. V was clipped by 5 bases and J by 9 bases; unmatched bases: 11. The CDR3 has 15 amino acids.

The V gene is TRBV25-1, the J gene TRBJ2-5; D not certain. There are 15 residues in the CDR3. V lost 8 bases to trimming and J lost 1 base, with 17 bases between them. The germline CDR1 and CDR2 sequences are MGHDK and SYGVNS. The CDR3 loop is CASSPPKEFQETQYF. DNA for the CDR3: TGTGCCAGCTCACCACCGAAAGAGTTCCAAGAGACCCAGTACTTC.

In this sample, this clonotype turned up many times. This rearrangement joins TRBV29-1 to TRBJ2-7; a possible D gene is TRBD2 (6 bases). CDR1 and CDR2 from the germline V gene are SQVTM and ANQGSEA. V lost 3 bases, J lost 5 bases, and 11 bases lay in between. This CDR3 comprises 12 residues. The CDR3 loop is CSVDWGLNEQYF. CDR3 DNA sequence: TGCAGCGTTGATTGGGGACTCAACGAGCAGTACTTC.

V is TRBV2 and J is TRBJ2-7, with D tentatively TRBD2 (6 bases). V was shortened by 4 bases and J by 3 bases, with 13 bases between the two germline ends. CDR3 length: 14 residues. Germline V gene sequence: CDR1 SNHLY, CDR2 FYNNEI. CDR3 loop: CASSVGGTVYEQYF. CDR3 DNA sequence: TGTGCCAGCAGTGTAGGAGGGACGGTCTACGAGCAGTACTTC.

This clonotype occurred many times. The chain carries TRBV10-3 and TRBJ2-6; D is undetermined. Trimming pared 10 bases from V and 0 bases from J, leaving 10 bases between. CDR3 size: 14 residues. Germline values: CDR1 ENHRY, CDR2 SYGVKD. The CDR3 protein is CASRHLSGANVLTF. CDR3 in DNA: TGTGCCAGCCGACATCTCTCTGGGGCCAACGTCCTGACTTTC.

The chain uses TRBV6-5 and TRBJ2-3, with no clear D. Deletions cut 0 bases from V and 1 base from J, with 5 bases between. Germline CDR1 and CDR2: MNHEY and SVGAGI. The CDR3 is 14 amino acids. In DNA, the CDR3 is TGTGCCAGCAGTTACTCGTGGGGCACAGATACGCAGTATTTT. Protein sequence: CASSYSWGTDTQYF.

A note on this clonotype: One junction end disagrees with the germline gene, perhaps due to a read error. The chain recombines TRBV13 with TRBJ2-6; TRBD2 is a possible D gene (6 bases). CDR1 and CDR2 from the germline V gene are PRHDT and FYEKMQ (reference sequence). The CDR3 totals 16 residues. CDR3 nucleotide sequence: TGCGCCAGCAGCGCGGAGGGGTTCGGTGGGGCCAACGTCCTGACTTTC. Translating it yields CASSAEGFGGANVLTF. Combining the CDR3 with reference TRBV13 and TRBJ2-6 gives the whole variable domain AAGVIQSPRHLIKEKRETATLKCYPIPRHDTVYWYQQGPGQDPQFLISFYEKMQSDKGSIPDRFSAQQFSDYHSELNMSSLELGDSALYFCASSAEGFGGANVLTFGAGSRLTVL.

Only a few counts were recorded for this clonotype. The rearrangement links TRBV12-3 or TRBV12-4 to TRBJ2-7; weak D call: TRBD1 (5 bases). V was shortened by 7 bases and J by 3 bases, with 16 bases between the two germline ends. The CDR3 length is 14 residues. The CDR3 DNA is TGTGCCAGCACTTCTCTGGACAAATTCTACGAGCAGTACTTC. As protein: CASTSLDKFYEQYF.

A few counts support this clonotype. The V and J genes are TRBV2 and TRBJ1-2, with TRBD1 identical over 7 bases. Germline V gives CDR1 SNHLY, CDR2 FYNNEI. The CDR3 sequence is 14 residues long. Trimming at V came to 5 bases and at J to 1 base, leaving 4 bases not matched to a gene. CDR3 in DNA: TGTGCCAGCAGTTACCAGGGGGTTAACTATGGCTACACCTTC. It encodes CASSYQGVNYGYTF.

This clonotype was recorded once. CDR3 region: CNRGTEAFF. CDR3 bases: TGCAACAGGGGGACTGAAGCTTTCTTT. V usage is TRBV29-1 and J usage is TRBJ1-1, with 8 bases fitting TRBD1. The V gene's germline CDR1 is SQVTM and CDR2 ANQGSEA. The CDR3 consists of 9 residues.

The chain combines TRBV7-2 with TRBJ2-7; 9 nucleotides match TRBD1. The trim removed 7 bases at V and 6 bases at J, leaving 10 bases unmatched. CDR3 length equals 14 residues. Germline assignment: CDR1 SGHTA and CDR2 FQGNSA. The DNA of the CDR3 is TGTGCCAGCATATCCCGGGACAGGGTCAGCGAGCAGTACTTC. This gives the protein CASISRDRVSEQYF. The full variable domain, with the rest looked up from reference TRBV7-2 and TRBJ2-7, is GAGVSQSPSNKVTEKGKDVELRCDPISGHTALYWYRQSLGQGLEFLIYFQGNSAPDKSGLPSDRFSAERTGGSVSTLTIQRTQQEDSAVYLCASISRDRVSEQYFGPGTRLTVT.

This clonotype appeared a few times. V is TRBV7-9 and J is TRBJ2-3; no definite D call. Germline V gene sequence: CDR1 SEHNR, CDR2 FQNEAQ (reference sequence). V was shortened by 5 bases and J by 5 bases, with 5 bases between the two germline ends. This CDR3 has 11 residues. The CDR3 is CASSVQDTQYF. The DNA of the CDR3 is TGTGCCAGCAGCGTGCAAGATACGCAGTATTTT.

As regards this clonotype: This may stem from a read error, because a much larger clone lies one nucleotide away. V gene TRBV6-5 combines with J gene TRBJ2-7; the D gene is possibly TRBD2 (5 bases). From germline, CDR1 is MNHEY and CDR2 SVGAGI. The CDR3 sequence is 13 residues long. The CDR3 coding sequence is TGTGCCAGCAGTTCTCATTCGGGATACGAGCAGTGCTTC. Amino acids: CASSSHSGYEQCF.

This clonotype was detected a few times. This rearrangement joins TRBV9 to TRBJ1-3; D is undetermined. Germline V gene lookup returns CDR1 SGDLS and CDR2 YYNGEE. This CDR3 spans 16 amino acids. Between the trimmed V and J ends, which lost 5 bases and 2 bases, there was a span of 17 bases. CDR3 sequence (DNA): TGTGCCAGCAGTGACCCCCGCCGTGCTCCTGGAAACACCATATATTTT. It yields the protein CASSDPRRAPGNTIYF.

The sample holds a few counts of this clonotype. The chain carries TRBV6-5 and TRBJ2-7; D might be TRBD2 (5 bases). This CDR3 has 14 amino acids. The V gene lost 2 bases and the J gene lost 0 bases, with 8 bases spanning the gap. Germline loops: CDR1 MNHEY, CDR2 SVGAGI. The CDR3 protein is CASSYRAASYEQYF. CDR3 sequence (DNA): TGTGCCAGCAGTTACCGAGCGGCCTCCTACGAGCAGTACTTC.

This clonotype was seen ten or more times. The rearrangement links TRBV29-1 to TRBJ2-7, with D maybe TRBD2 (5 bases). Germline CDR1 and CDR2: SQVTM and ANQGSEA. V gave up 7 bases and J gave up 0 bases, with 10 bases separating them. The length of the CDR3 is 12 residues. CDR3 in DNA: TGCAGCGCCGGACTGAACTCCTACGAGCAGTACTTC. Translated: CSAGLNSYEQYF.

Of note for this clonotype: Compared with germline, one end of the junction differs, possibly owing to a read error. The DNA of the CDR3 is TGTACCAGCAGTGAAACAGGGGGTTATGATACTAATGAAAAACTGTTTTTT. Protein: CTSSETGGYDTNEKLFF. The chain is built from TRBV2 and TRBJ1-4; 8 positions match TRBD1. Germline lookup yields CDR1 SNHLY and CDR2 FYNNEI. This CDR3 is 17 amino acids long.

The genes are TRBV9 and TRBJ2-7, with D unresolved. Germline V gives CDR1 SGDLS, CDR2 YYNGEE. CDR3 length: 16 residues. With 0 bases removed from V and 1 base from J, the gap between germline ends came to 14 bases. The CDR3 sequence: CASSVAPLSFSYEQYF. The DNA for the CDR3 is TGTGCCAGCAGCGTAGCCCCTTTGTCGTTTTCCTACGAGCAGTACTTC. Filled out from reference TRBV9 and TRBJ2-7, the complete variable domain reads DSGVTQTPKHLITATGQRVTLRCSPRSGDLSVYWYQQSLDQGLQFLIQYYNGEERAKGNILERFSAQQFPDLHSELNLSSLELGDSALYFCASSVAPLSFSYEQYFGPGTRLTVT.

V usage is TRBV11-3 and J usage is TRBJ1-1; D call uncertain. The CDR3 is 13 amino acids. CDR1 SGHNT and CDR2 YENEEA come from the germline V gene. Trimming cost V 10 bases and J 0 bases, with 12 bases left between them. CDR3 residues: CATRRSLNTEAFF. In DNA, the CDR3 is TGTGCCACCCGCCGGAGCTTGAACACTGAAGCTTTCTTT. Looking up the rest from reference TRBV11-3 and TRBJ1-1 gives the full variable domain: EAGVVQSPRYKIIEKKQPVAFWCNPISGHNTLYWYLQNLGQGPELLIRYENEEAVDDSQLPKDRFSAERLKGVDSTLKIQPAELGDSAVYLCATRRSLNTEAFFGQGTRLTVV.

The chain has TRBV5-1 and TRBJ2-7; 10 bases align to TRBD1. The CDR3 has 14 residues. V lost 4 bases, J lost 5 bases, and 6 bases stayed unmatched. The germline gives CDR1 SGHRS, CDR2 YFSETQ. This CDR3 reads CASSLPGQGHEQYF. CDR3 in DNA: TGCGCCAGCAGCCTTCCGGGACAGGGGCACGAGCAGTACTTC.

This clonotype has a count of ten or more. DNA for the CDR3: TGCAGTGCTACCGCCGTCTCTGGGGCCAACGTCCTGACTTTC. Its translation: CSATAVSGANVLTF. J is TRBJ2-6 and V is TRBV20-1, with D uncertain. The CDR3 runs 14 residues. The germline CDR1 and CDR2 sequences are DFQATT and SNEGSKA (reference sequence). Trimming removed 4 bases from V and 0 bases from J, with 7 bases in between.

The sample holds many counts of this clonotype. CDR3: CATQFSGMEETQYF. In nucleotides, the CDR3 is TGTGCCACCCAATTTAGCGGGATGGAAGAGACCCAGTACTTC. V is TRBV10-3 and J is TRBJ2-5, with 8 bases that match TRBD2. CDR1 is ENHRY and CDR2 is SYGVKD in the germline V gene. With V trimmed by 10 bases and J by 3 bases, 10 bases remained unmatched. The CDR3 covers 14 residues.

Concerning this clonotype: It may be a read error: a sequence one base away is much more abundant. This chain links TRBV29-1 with TRBJ2-5, with TRBD2 identical over 9 bases. Germline CDR1 reads SQVTM; CDR2 reads ANQGSEA. The CDR3 consists of 15 residues. Trimming removed 8 bases from V and 5 bases from J; junction bases left unmatched: 15. Written as DNA, the CDR3 is TGCAGCCTCGGGGCTAGCGGGGACCCCAGGGAGACCCAGTACTTC. Amino acids: CSLGASGDPRETQYF.

V is TRBV29-1 and J is TRBJ2-7; 7 nucleotides match TRBD2. In germline, CDR1 is SQVTM, CDR2 ANQGSEA. V shed 2 bases, J shed 2 bases, and the junction held 9 bases outside the gene matches. The CDR3 consists of 15 residues. CDR3 DNA sequence: TGCAGCGTTGAAACCCCTGGCGGGAGCACCTACGAGCAGTACTTC. Translating gives CSVETPGGSTYEQYF.

This clonotype was detected a few times. DNA for the CDR3: TGTGCCAGCAGACGACAACGCTGGGGAACTGAAGCTTTCTTT. It translates to CASRRQRWGTEAFF. This chain connects TRBV6-5 to TRBJ1-1; D is ambiguous. The CDR3 length is 14 residues. V dropped 6 bases and J dropped 5 bases, with 16 bases sitting between them. Germline V gives CDR1 MNHEY, CDR2 SVGAGI.

As concerns this clonotype: This sequence may be a read error, since a much larger clone differs from it by one base. The rearrangement links TRBV9 to TRBJ2-5; 8 nucleotides line up with TRBD2. The CDR3 loop spans 14 amino acids. Germline V gene sequence: CDR1 SGDLS, CDR2 YYNGEE. CDR3 loop: CASTRSGGLETQHF. The CDR3 nucleotides read TGTGCCAGCACTAGATCGGGGGGGCTAGAGACCCAGCACTTC.

The rearrangement uses TRBV7-9 and TRBJ1-2; D not certain. This CDR3 spans 14 amino acids. Trimming removed 5 bases at V and 8 bases at J, with 18 bases between. The germline CDR1 and CDR2 sequences are SEHNR and FQNEAQ (reference sequence). The CDR3 sequence: CASSPYDTSVGYTF. CDR3 in DNA: TGTGCCAGCAGCCCCTATGACACCTCTGTCGGCTACACCTTC.